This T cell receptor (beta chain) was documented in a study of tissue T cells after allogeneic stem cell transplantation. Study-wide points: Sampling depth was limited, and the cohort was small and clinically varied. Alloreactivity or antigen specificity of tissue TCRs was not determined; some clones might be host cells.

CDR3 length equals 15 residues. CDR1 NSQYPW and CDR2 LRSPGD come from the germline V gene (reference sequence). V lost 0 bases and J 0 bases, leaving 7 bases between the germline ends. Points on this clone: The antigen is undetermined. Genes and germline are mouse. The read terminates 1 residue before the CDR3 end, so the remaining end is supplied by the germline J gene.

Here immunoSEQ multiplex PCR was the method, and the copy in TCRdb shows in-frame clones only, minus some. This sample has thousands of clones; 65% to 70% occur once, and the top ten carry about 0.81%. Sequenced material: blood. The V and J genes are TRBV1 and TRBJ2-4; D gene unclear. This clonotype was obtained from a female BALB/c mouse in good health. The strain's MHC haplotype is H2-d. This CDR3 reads CTCSADRGSQNTLYF. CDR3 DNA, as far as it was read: TGCACCTGCAGTGCAGATCGGGGAAGTCAAAACACCTTGTAC.